The 19 T cell receptor beta chains in this list originate from one sample, sequenced in a study of blood T cell repertoires in COVID-19. Here immunoSEQ multiplex PCR was the method, and the copy in TCRdb shows in-frame clones only, minus some. The table records over 200,000 clones, under 85% of them present only once. Sequences were obtained from peripheral blood. The receptors stem from a woman between 25 and 40 years old with COVID-19, enrolled during active disease.

The rearrangement uses TRBV6-2 or TRBV6-3 and TRBJ2-1; D is possibly TRBD2 (6 bases). The CDR3 consists of 15 residues. Trimming shortened V by 4 bases and J by 1 base, and 11 bases separated the two germline ends. Germline assignment: CDR1 MNHEY and CDR2 SVGEGT. The CDR3 DNA follows: TGTGCCAGCAGTTTTAGGGGACTTTCCTACAATGAGCAGTTCTTC. Amino acid sequence: CASSFRGLSYNEQFF.

The chain has TRBV7-2 and TRBJ2-7; 9 bases line up with TRBD2. The CDR3 is 16 residues long. Germline V gene sequence: CDR1 SGHTA, CDR2 FQGNSA. Germline trimming cut 2 bases from V and 2 bases from J; bases unmatched to any gene: 7. CDR3 bases: TGTGCCAGCAGCTTAAGTCCCGCTAGCGGGACCTACGAGCAGTACTTC. It specifies CASSLSPASGTYEQYF.

The chain recombines TRBV11-2 with TRBJ2-1; D is undetermined. Germline values: CDR1 SGHAT, CDR2 FQNNGV. The CDR3 runs to 12 residues. With 3 bases removed from V and 10 bases from J, the gap between germline ends came to 10 bases. Here the CDR3 DNA reads TGTGCCAGCAGCTTCTCCGCGTGGGAGCAGTTCTTC. This encodes CASSFSAWEQFF.

Of note for this clone: This sample includes further DNA sequences coding for the same CDR3. The chain recombines TRBV18 with TRBJ1-2, with D possibly matching TRBD1 (6 bases). Trimming stripped 0 bases from V and 5 bases from J, with 13 bases between. The CDR3 length is 15 residues. Per germline, CDR1 KGHSH and CDR2 LQKENI. CDR3 bases: TGTGCCAGCTCACCACCGCTCAGGGGCGGATATGGCTACACCTTC. It encodes CASSPPLRGGYGYTF.

The gene calls are TRBV7-3 and TRBJ2-5; D possibly corresponds to TRBD1 (6 bases). Trimming removed 5 bases at V and 1 base at J, with 8 bases between. Germline V gene data show CDR1 as SGHTA and CDR2 as FQGTGA. CDR3 size: 13 residues. CDR3 coding DNA: TGTGCCAGCAGCCAACAGGGCCAAGAGACCCAGTACTTC. This translates into CASSQQGQETQYF.

V usage is TRBV6-6 and J usage is TRBJ1-3; a weak D match, TRBD1 (6 bases). Germline loops: CDR1 MNHNY, CDR2 SVGAGI (reference sequence). V was cut by 5 bases and J by 4 bases, with 18 bases left in between. The CDR3 covers 16 residues. The CDR3 nucleotides read TGTGCCAGCAGTCCCTTCCTTCAGGGGCAGGGAAACACCATATATTTT. As protein: CASSPFLQGQGNTIYF.

The rearrangement uses TRBV3-1 (or the pseudogene TRBV3-2) and TRBJ2-3; the D is unclear. Germline loops: CDR1 LGHDT, CDR2 YNNKEL (reference sequence). The CDR3 extends over 13 amino acids. V lost 0 bases and J 6 bases, leaving 7 bases between the germline ends. CDR3 protein: CASSQDPRDTQYF. For the CDR3, the DNA is TGTGCCAGCAGCCAAGATCCTCGGGATACGCAGTATTTT.

The rearrangement uses TRBV10-3 and TRBJ2-5; tentatively, D is TRBD1 (5 bases). With 3 bases removed from V and 5 bases from J, the gap between germline ends came to 7 bases. This CDR3 has 12 residues. Germline V lookup: CDR1 ENHRY, CDR2 SYGVKD. As DNA, the CDR3 is TGTGCCATCAGTGAAGGGGCTGAGACCCAGTACTTC. Protein: CAISEGAETQYF.

This clone turned up a few times. The V call is TRBV5-1, the J call TRBJ1-5; D is unresolved. CDR3 length: 13 residues. Trimming left V 0 bases short and J 4 bases short, with 5 bases between. Germline CDR1 SGHRS, CDR2 YFSETQ. This CDR3 is CASSLDVNQPQHF. The CDR3 DNA reads as TGCGCCAGCAGCTTGGATGTAAATCAGCCCCAGCATTTT.

The chain uses TRBV18 and TRBJ2-5; tentative D call: TRBD2 (6 bases). The V end was cut by 3 bases, the J end by 5 bases, with 10 bases between. Germline-derived CDR1 and CDR2 are KGHSH and LQKENI. The CDR3 has 13 amino acids. CDR3 sequence reads: CASSPPGEETQYF. As DNA, the CDR3 is TGTGCCAGCTCACCCCCGGGGGAGGAGACCCAGTACTTC.

The chain has TRBV28 and TRBJ2-2; 9 bases agree with TRBD1. Germline loops: CDR1 MDHEN, CDR2 SYDVKM. The CDR3 is made up of 15 amino acids. With 6 bases clipped from V and 5 bases from J, the junction kept 7 bases outside the gene matches. The DNA for the CDR3 is TGTGCCAGCAGGGTTGACAGGGGGGGTACCGGGGAGCTGTTTTTT. This codes for CASRVDRGGTGELFF.

The V gene is TRBV3-1 (or the pseudogene TRBV3-2), the J gene TRBJ2-3; 10 bases fit TRBD2. CDR3 length: 16 residues. CDR1 LGHDT and CDR2 YNNKEL come from the germline V gene (reference sequence). Losses at the gene ends were 4 bases for V and 2 bases for J; bases not matched to a gene: 6. The chain's CDR3 is CASSPWTSGDTDTQYF. CDR3 DNA sequence: TGTGCCAGCAGCCCGTGGACTAGCGGTGACACAGATACGCAGTATTTT.

The chain has TRBV10-3 and TRBJ2-5; 8 bases line up with TRBD1. This CDR3 is 14 amino acids long. V lost 3 bases to trimming and J lost 2 bases; unmatched junction nucleotides: 2. CDR1 is ENHRY, CDR2 SYGVKD, per germline. CDR3 DNA: TGTGCCATCAGTGATAACAGGGGGCAAGAGACCCAGTACTTC. Translation: CAISDNRGQETQYF.

J is TRBJ1-2 and V is TRBV5-1, with D perhaps TRBD1 (6 bases). The ends were cut back, 0 bases at V and 4 bases at J, with 7 bases in the middle. The CDR3 extends over 13 amino acids. Germline lookup yields CDR1 SGHRS and CDR2 YFSETQ. The DNA of the CDR3 is TGCGCCAGCAGCTTGGTGACAGGCTATGGCTACACCTTC. Its translation is CASSLVTGYGYTF.

The V gene is TRBV9, the J gene TRBJ2-2, with 8 bases lining up with TRBD1. Germline CDR1 is SGDLS and CDR2 is YYNGEE. This CDR3 spans 13 amino acids. The CDR3 sequence is CASGQGSTGELFF. Written as DNA, the CDR3 is TGTGCTAGCGGACAGGGTTCAACCGGGGAGCTGTTTTTT.

V and J are TRBV13 and TRBJ1-6, with 7 positions matching TRBD1. Trimming at V came to 3 bases and at J to 0 bases, leaving 23 bases not matched to a gene. The germline V gene encodes CDR1 PRHDT and CDR2 FYEKMQ (reference sequence). The CDR3 runs 23 residues. Here the CDR3 DNA reads TGTGCCAGCAGCTTCGGGACAGTGGGCCCCGGCGGGTCCATCAGCTCCTATAATTCACCCCTCCACTTT. It is translated as CASSFGTVGPGGSISSYNSPLHF.

CDR3 sequence: CASSQDSRKAFF. The CDR3 bases are TGTGCCAGCAGCCAAGATTCGAGAAAAGCTTTCTTT. V usage is TRBV3-1 (or the pseudogene TRBV3-2) and J usage is TRBJ1-1, with D uncertain. Deletions cut 0 bases from V and 9 bases from J, with 8 bases between. Germline V gene sequence: CDR1 LGHDT, CDR2 YNNKEL (reference sequence). CDR3 size: 12 residues.

The chain couples TRBV2 to TRBJ2-7; D is undetermined. The germline CDR1 and CDR2 sequences are SNHLY and FYNNEI. The CDR3 is made up of 15 amino acids. Deletions cut 1 base from V and 3 bases from J, with 13 bases between. CDR3 sequence reads: CASSEVTRVSYEQYF. The CDR3 DNA is TGTGCCAGCAGTGAAGTGACTCGGGTTAGCTACGAGCAGTACTTC.

The chain couples TRBV5-1 to TRBJ2-5; TRBD2 matches at 11 bases. Germline trimming cut 0 bases from V and 2 bases from J; bases unmatched to any gene: 6. The CDR3 totals 17 residues. Per germline, CDR1 SGHRS and CDR2 YFSETQ. The DNA for the CDR3 is TGCGCCAGCAGCTTGGCCTCCGGGACTAGCGGACAAGAGACCCAGTACTTC. Encoded protein: CASSLASGTSGQETQYF.